The source of this T cell receptor (beta chain) is a study of low-dose radiotherapy and immunotherapy resistance in tumors. Priming of first-strand cDNA relied on TRAV- and TRBV-specific primers (covering alpha and beta chains). The authors amplified TCRs for 20 PCR cycles with a constant-region primer and a V-primer adapter. TCRdb re-analysed the reads in MiXCR, keeping a single row per CDR3 protein. The sample records 13,000 to 15,000 distinct CDR3 sequences, under 80% being singletons. The V end lost 2 bases, the J end lost 0 bases, and 5 bases lay between the germline ends. CDR1 SGHDT and CDR2 YYEEEE come from the germline V gene. The CDR3 runs 13 residues.

V and J are TRBV5-6 and TRBJ1-1; D call uncertain. The TCR originated in a human donor with advanced metastatic prostate, ovarian, gallbladder or colorectal cancer (not recorded which). This table probably holds off-target reads from a library built for another chain. The CDR3 DNA follows: TGTGCCAGCAGCTTTCAGTTGAACACTGAAGCTTTCTTT. As protein: CASSFQLNTEAFF.